One sample yielded the 32 T cell receptor beta chains listed below, sequenced in a study of graft-versus-host responses after intestinal transplantation. Repertoires were generated with immunoSEQ multiplex PCR, while TCRdb's copy carries only in-frame clones and drops some. The sample lists 11,000 to 15,000 clones; around a third were seen once. The source was alloreactive CD4+ T cells from a mixed lymphocyte reaction culture, collected before intestinal transplant. Described subset: CFSE-low proliferating T cells sorted from roughly six-day pre-transplant mixed lymphocyte reaction (GvH or HvG direction). These TCRs come from a human patient who received an intestinal transplant.

The chain joins TRBV6-1 to TRBJ2-7, with 7 bases identical to TRBD1. Germline CDR1 and CDR2: MNHNS and SASEGT. The CDR3 runs 15 residues. V gave up 6 bases and J gave up 5 bases; unmatched junction bases: 13. The CDR3 reads CASRGQDRIDNEQYF. Here the CDR3 DNA reads TGTGCCAGCAGAGGTCAGGACAGGATAGATAACGAGCAGTACTTC.

On this clone: The CDR3 end shows no conserved phenylalanine or tryptophan, and so a read error is likely. The chain couples TRBV27 to TRBJ1-5; D call uncertain. This CDR3 is 14 amino acids long. In germline, CDR1 is MNHEY, CDR2 SMNVEV (reference sequence). V was pared by 7 bases and J by 5 bases, with 15 bases between. This CDR3 is CASKRLSVDQPQHL. The CDR3 DNA reads as TGTGCCAGCAAACGACTGAGTGTGGATCAGCCCCAGCATCTT.

V gene TRBV28 combines with J gene TRBJ1-4; D gene ambiguous. Between the trimmed V and J ends, which lost 5 bases and 9 bases, there was a span of 16 bases. CDR3 size: 14 residues. Germline V lookup: CDR1 MDHEN, CDR2 SYDVKM. The CDR3 region has the DNA TGTGCCAGCAGTAGTACAGCACCTTTTAAAAAACTGTTTTTT. As protein: CASSSTAPFKKLFF.

The chain has TRBV11-1 and TRBJ1-2; no firm D call. CDR1 is SGHAT, CDR2 FQDESV, per germline (reference sequence). V shed 1 base and J shed 7 bases, with 10 bases lying between them. The CDR3 sequence is 13 residues long. Here the CDR3 DNA reads TGTGCCAGCAGCTTAGACTTCAAAGGTGGCTACACCTTC. It translates to CASSLDFKGGYTF.

The chain has TRBV6-6 and TRBJ2-7; 8 bases fit TRBD1. This CDR3 spans 15 amino acids. Per the germline V gene, CDR1 is MNHNY and CDR2 is SVGAGI (reference sequence). After removal of 2 bases from V and 5 bases from J, the junction contained 8 bases not matched to a gene. CDR3: CASSYDPGQVDEQYF. CDR3 nucleotides: TGTGCCAGCAGTTACGACCCGGGACAGGTGGACGAGCAGTACTTC.

The chain employs TRBV18 and TRBJ2-7; D is unresolved. The V end lost 4 bases, the J end lost 0 bases, and 7 bases lay between the germline ends. The CDR3 sequence is 13 residues long. Germline CDR1 is KGHSH and CDR2 is LQKENI. The CDR3 nucleotides read TGTGCCAGCTCACAGGTTATCTCCTACGAGCAGTACTTC. Its protein is CASSQVISYEQYF.

This rearrangement joins TRBV7-3 to TRBJ2-1, with D maybe TRBD1 (5 bases). The germline CDR1 and CDR2 sequences are SGHTA and FQGTGA. The CDR3 runs 16 residues. With 5 bases removed from V and 7 bases from J, the gap between germline ends came to 21 bases. The CDR3 bases are TGTGCCAGCAGCGTAGCTGTAGGGGCAGCCCAAAATGAGCAGTTCTTC. This gives the protein CASSVAVGAAQNEQFF.

The table lists this clone with a few counts. The rearrangement uses TRBV30 and TRBJ2-5; the match to TRBD1 covers 9 bases. The CDR3 is made up of 14 amino acids. J gave up 4 bases and V 3 bases, and 6 bases lay outside the gene matches. Per the germline V gene, CDR1 is GTSNPN and CDR2 is SVGIG (reference sequence). The CDR3, as DNA: TGTGCCTGGAGGAAAACAGGGGGCTTAGAGACCCAGTACTTC. Its protein product is CAWRKTGGLETQYF.

This clone is medium-sized by share. The genes are TRBV19 and TRBJ2-5, with 7 bases fitting TRBD1. The trim removed 6 bases at V and 2 bases at J, leaving 3 bases unmatched. The germline CDR1 and CDR2 sequences are LNHDA and SQIVND (reference sequence). CDR3 length equals 13 residues. The CDR3 is CASRSRGQETQYF. The CDR3 DNA is TGTGCCAGTAGGAGCAGGGGGCAAGAGACCCAGTACTTC. Combining the CDR3 with reference TRBV19 and TRBJ2-5 gives the whole variable domain DGGITQSPKYLFRKEGQNVTLSCEQNLNHDAMYWYRQDPGQGLRLIYYSQIVNDFQKGDIAEGYSVSREKKESFPLTVTSAQKNPTAFYLCASRSRGQETQYFGPGTRLLVL.

This clone was counted a few times. The chain joins TRBV28 to TRBJ1-2, with D tentatively TRBD1 (5 bases). There are 13 residues in the CDR3. Germline CDR1 and CDR2: MDHEN and SYDVKM. V gave up 2 bases and J gave up 3 bases, with 7 bases separating them. The DNA of the CDR3 is TGTGCCAGCAGTTTACAGGGCTACTATGGCTACACCTTC. It encodes CASSLQGYYGYTF.

This chain connects TRBV6-1 to TRBJ2-2; 9 bases align to TRBD2. V lost 4 bases, J lost 8 bases, and 8 bases stayed unmatched. The CDR3 consists of 15 residues. Germline values: CDR1 MNHNS, CDR2 SASEGT. CDR3 residues: CASSGPSGKGGELFF. The CDR3 nucleotides are TGTGCCAGCAGTGGGCCTAGCGGGAAGGGGGGGGAGCTGTTTTTT.

In this sample, this clone turned up a few times. This chain connects TRBV11-1 to TRBJ2-1; 7 positions agree with TRBD2. The CDR3 has 14 residues. Germline CDR1 and CDR2: SGHAT and FQDESV (reference sequence). Trimming took 7 bases from V and 8 from J; bases not matched to a gene: 11. CDR3 amino acids: CASMGWEGLDEQFF. The CDR3 region has the DNA TGTGCCAGCATGGGGTGGGAGGGCCTCGATGAGCAGTTCTTC.

This clone was detected a few times. The gene calls are TRBV7-9 and TRBJ1-2; no clear D. Germline loops: CDR1 SEHNR, CDR2 FQNEAQ (reference sequence). The CDR3 runs 14 residues. Trimming took 3 bases from V and 4 from J, leaving 12 bases between them. The CDR3 nucleotides read TGTGCCAGCAGCTTTAACACCGCCGCCTATGGCTACACCTTC. Its protein product is CASSFNTAAYGYTF. Full variable domain (missing parts from reference TRBV7-9 and TRBJ1-2): DTGVSQNPRHKITKRGQNVTFRCDPISEHNRLYWYRQTLGQGPEFLTYFQNEAQLEKSRLLSDRFSAERPKGSFSTLEIQRTEQGDSAMYLCASSFNTAAYGYTFGSGTRLTVV.

This clone was seen a few times. The CDR3 coding sequence is TGTGCCACCCTACAGGATCAAGAGACCCAGTACTTC. Its protein product is CATLQDQETQYF. The gene calls are TRBV2 and TRBJ2-5, with D possibly matching TRBD1 (5 bases). The CDR3 length is 12 residues. Trimming took 10 bases from V and 2 from J, leaving 11 bases between them. The germline V gene encodes CDR1 SNHLY and CDR2 FYNNEI. Using reference TRBV2 and TRBJ2-5 for the parts outside the CDR3, the full variable domain is EPEVTQTPSHQVTQMGQEVILRCVPISNHLYFYWYRQILGQKVEFLVSFYNNEISEKSEIFDDQFSVERPDGSNFTLKIRSTKLEDSAMYFCATLQDQETQYFGPGTRLLVL.

The rearrangement joins TRBV2 to TRBJ2-2; 7 bases agree with TRBD2. There are 15 residues in the CDR3. Unmatched junction bases numbered 13, after V lost 8 bases and J lost 7 bases. The germline V gene encodes CDR1 SNHLY and CDR2 FYNNEI. In nucleotides, the CDR3 is TGTGCCAGCCTCTCTAGGCGGGAGTTGGTCGGGGAGCTGTTTTTT. Translation: CASLSRRELVGELFF.

This sequence joins TRBV7-6 and TRBJ2-3; 8 bases are shared with TRBD2. Unmatched junction bases numbered 15, after V lost 4 bases and J lost 6 bases. The CDR3 length is 17 residues. Germline V gives CDR1 SGHVS, CDR2 FNYEAQ. CDR3 sequence (DNA): TGTGCCAGCAGCTATCCCCGCGGGAGCGGGAGTGTTGATACGCAGTATTTT. Translation gives CASSYPRGSGSVDTQYF. Full variable domain (missing parts from reference TRBV7-6 and TRBJ2-3): GAGVSQSPRYKVTKRGQDVALRCDPISGHVSLYWYRQALGQGPEFLTYFNYEAQQDKSGLPNDRFSAERPEGSISTLTIQRTEQRDSAMYRCASSYPRGSGSVDTQYFGPGTRLTVL.

This clone came up a few times. Here the CDR3 DNA reads TGTGCCAGCACCCCCGGGACCGCCTTGTTATGGCAGTACTTC. This codes for CASTPGTALLWQYF. The chain recombines TRBV28 with TRBJ2-7; D possibly uses TRBD1 or TRBD2 (5 bases each). This CDR3 has 14 amino acids. Germline assignment: CDR1 MDHEN and CDR2 SYDVKM. The V end lost 7 bases, the J end lost 9 bases, and 22 bases lay between the germline ends. Based on the CDR3 plus reference TRBV28 and TRBJ2-7, the full variable domain is DVKVTQSSRYLVKRTGEKVFLECVQDMDHENMFWYRQDPGLGLRLIYFSYDVKMKEKGDIPEGYSVSREKKERFSLILESASTNQTSMYLCASTPGTALLWQYFGPGTRLTVT.

The rearrangement links TRBV6-5 to TRBJ1-3; D gene unclear. Germline CDR1 and CDR2: MNHEY and SVGAGI. This CDR3 contains 11 residues. Trimming stripped 2 bases from V and 4 bases from J, with 0 bases between. CDR3 region: CASSYGNTIYF. CDR3 nucleotide sequence: TGTGCCAGCAGTTACGGAAACACCATATATTTT.

The sample holds a few counts of this clone. This chain connects TRBV6-5 to TRBJ2-4, with TRBD1 matching 7 bases. CDR3 length equals 13 residues. The trim removed 7 bases at V and 4 bases at J, leaving 4 bases unmatched. Germline-derived CDR1 and CDR2 are MNHEY and SVGAGI. In DNA, the CDR3 is TGTGCCAGCACCTCGGACAGGAAAAACATTCAGTACTTC. It encodes CASTSDRKNIQYF.

This rearrangement joins TRBV18 to TRBJ2-3; no reliable D call. Trimming stripped 4 bases from V and 1 base from J, with 3 bases between. Germline V gene sequence: CDR1 KGHSH, CDR2 LQKENI. CDR3 size: 12 residues. The CDR3 reads CASSLRTDTQYF. CDR3 DNA sequence: TGTGCCAGCTCACTACGCACAGATACGCAGTATTTT.

This clone appeared a single time. The chain has TRBV5-1 and TRBJ1-1, with D tentatively TRBD1 (5 bases). Trimming pared 7 bases from V and 0 bases from J, leaving 13 bases between. The CDR3 has 14 amino acids. The germline CDR1 and CDR2 sequences are SGHRS and YFSETQ. The CDR3 sequence is CASSLTALNTEAFF. CDR3 sequence (DNA): TGCGCCAGCTCACTGACAGCTTTGAACACTGAAGCTTTCTTT.

This clone was detected only a few times. V usage is TRBV5-1 and J usage is TRBJ1-5, with TRBD1 matching over 9 bases. This CDR3 has 15 amino acids. Germline CDR1 reads SGHRS; CDR2 reads YFSETQ. V trimming: 4 bases; J trimming: 6 bases; junction bases outside the gene matches: 8. The CDR3 bases are TGCGCCAGCAGCCTCACAGGGGGCTTCGGTCAGCCCCAGCATTTT. This translates into CASSLTGGFGQPQHF.

This clone was detected many times. V and J are TRBV5-1 and TRBJ2-7; 11 bases are shared with TRBD2. The CDR3 loop spans 20 amino acids. In germline, CDR1 is SGHRS, CDR2 YFSETQ. The V gene end was trimmed by 0 bases and the J gene end by 3 bases; junction bases not matched to a gene: 17. The CDR3 DNA sequence: TGCGCCAGCAGCTTGGCGGCGGGGGGGCTAGCGGGAGGTAGAATCTACGAGCAGTACTTC. Amino acids: CASSLAAGGLAGGRIYEQYF.

The chain combines TRBV9 with TRBJ2-2; 7 bases are a match to TRBD1. This CDR3 region has 14 residues. The V gene's germline CDR1 is SGDLS and CDR2 YYNGEE. The junction had 6 bases not matched to a gene; V was cut back by 3 bases and J by 7 bases. The CDR3 bases are TGTGCCAGCAGCGCCACAGGGGAGCTCGGGGAGCTGTTTTTT. Translated, it gives CASSATGELGELFF.

The V call is TRBV18, the J call TRBJ1-2; a possible D gene is TRBD1 (5 bases). Looked up from germline, CDR1 is KGHSH and CDR2 is LQKENI. Trimming took 0 bases from V and 7 from J, leaving 15 bases between them. CDR3 length equals 15 residues. The CDR3 nucleotides are TGTGCCAGCTCACCACCGTCACAGGTCCCGGGTGGCTACACCTTC. Its translation: CASSPPSQVPGGYTF.

The J gene is TRBJ2-5, the V gene TRBV21-1; the D call TRBD1 from the table was never checked on the DNA. TRBV21-1 is a documented pseudogene. This CDR3 is 16 amino acids long. In nucleotides, the CDR3 is TGTGCCAGCAGCAAAGCGGGACAGCGATCCCAAGAGACCCAGTACTTC. Protein sequence: CASSKAGQRSQETQYF.

The V call is TRBV23-1, the J call TRBJ2-4; perhaps TRBD2 as D (5 bases). TRBV23-1 is placed among ORFs of uncertain function. This CDR3 has 19 amino acids. Trimming took off 2 bases at V and 0 bases at J, with 20 bases between the two ends. The CDR3 bases are TGCGCCAGCAGTCAAGAGGGTCTCGTGAGGCCACTAGCCAAAAACATTCAGTACTTC. It is translated as CASSQEGLVRPLAKNIQYF.

The rearrangement joins TRBV6-9 to TRBJ1-2; 7 positions match TRBD1. The trim removed 6 bases at V and 1 base at J, leaving 8 bases unmatched. Germline V gene lookup returns CDR1 MNHGY and CDR2 SVAAGI. CDR3 length: 15 residues. CDR3 sequence (DNA): TGTGCCAGCAGCGCAACGGGACAGTTTAACTATGGCTACACCTTC. Protein sequence: CASSATGQFNYGYTF.

The chain has TRBV2 and TRBJ1-1; the D gene is possibly TRBD1 (5 bases). Trimming cost V 4 bases and J 0 bases, with 15 bases left between them. The germline V gene encodes CDR1 SNHLY and CDR2 FYNNEI. This CDR3 contains 16 residues. This CDR3 reads CASSVHRILMNTEAFF. In DNA form, the CDR3 reads TGTGCCAGCAGTGTTCACAGGATTCTCATGAACACTGAAGCTTTCTTT. Full variable domain (remainder filled in from reference TRBV2 and TRBJ1-1): EPEVTQTPSHQVTQMGQEVILRCVPISNHLYFYWYRQILGQKVEFLVSFYNNEISEKSEIFDDQFSVERPDGSNFTLKIRSTKLEDSAMYFCASSVHRILMNTEAFFGQGTRLTVV.

This rearrangement joins TRBV19 to TRBJ1-2; D is possibly TRBD1 (6 bases). The CDR3 sequence is 16 residues long. Trimming took off 7 bases at V and 8 bases at J, with 26 bases between the two ends. Germline assignment: CDR1 LNHDA and CDR2 SQIVND (reference sequence). The CDR3 loop reads CASTTPLGRGWEGYTF. The CDR3 region has the DNA TGTGCCAGTACCACCCCCCTCGGCAGGGGATGGGAAGGCTACACCTTC. The full variable domain, with the rest looked up from reference TRBV19 and TRBJ1-2, is DGGITQSPKYLFRKEGQNVTLSCEQNLNHDAMYWYRQDPGQGLRLIYYSQIVNDFQKGDIAEGYSVSREKKESFPLTVTSAQKNPTAFYLCASTTPLGRGWEGYTFGSGTRLTVV.

A few counts support this clone. This chain connects TRBV5-5 to TRBJ1-1; TRBD1 aligns across 7 bases. There are 15 residues in the CDR3. The germline V gene encodes CDR1 SGHKS and CDR2 YYEKEE (reference sequence). Trimming at V came to 4 bases and at J to 4 bases, leaving 10 bases not matched to a gene. CDR3 amino acids: CASSLRGQFITEAFF. CDR3 DNA sequence: TGTGCCAGCAGCCTCAGGGGACAGTTTATCACTGAAGCTTTCTTT.

The chain couples TRBV9 to TRBJ2-3; TRBD1 might be the D (6 bases). The germline V and J ends were trimmed by 0 bases and 7 bases, with 12 bases remaining between them. Germline V gene data show CDR1 as SGDLS and CDR2 as YYNGEE. The CDR3 extends over 14 amino acids. The CDR3 region has the DNA TGTGCCAGCAGCGTAGACAGGGCCCGGAATACGCAGTATTTT. Translated, it gives CASSVDRARNTQYF.